The 15 T cell receptor beta chains presented below share a single source sample, sequenced in a study of PD-1 blockade in classical Hodgkin lymphoma. Indicated time point: newly diagnosed, previously untreated cHL patient sample. Repertoires were generated with immunoSEQ multiplex PCR, while TCRdb's copy carries only in-frame clones and drops some. The top ten clones hold 2% to 3% of a sample with roughly 68,000 clones, approximately 93% of them seen once. The specimen was peripheral blood mononuclear cells (PBMCs). Receptors were obtained from a human donor with classical Hodgkin lymphoma.

A single count supports this clone. The CDR3, as DNA: TGTGCCAGCAGCTCGGGGGCGAGCATTGGGACCCAGTACTTC. Protein: CASSSGASIGTQYF. The chain is built from TRBV7-2 and TRBJ2-5, with D possibly called TRBD1 or TRBD2 (6 bases each). CDR3 length: 14 amino acids. Germline V gene sequence: CDR1 SGHTA, CDR2 FQGNSA. V was pared by 4 bases and J by 7 bases, with 16 bases between.

With regard to this clone: One end of the junction fails to match germline, which may point to a read error. The V gene is TRBV9, the J gene TRBJ1-3; 8 bases align to TRBD1. This CDR3 comprises 11 residues. Germline assignment: CDR1 SGDLS and CDR2 YYNGEE. The CDR3 bases are TGTGCCAGCAGCGCCCGACAGGGGAAAGATTTT. As protein: CASSARQGKDF.

The chain carries TRBV5-1 and TRBJ1-1; D uncertain. Germline V CDR1 and CDR2: SGHRS, YFSETQ. This CDR3 spans 12 amino acids. Between the trimmed V and J ends, which lost 0 bases and 8 bases, there was a span of 8 bases. The CDR3 spells CASSLGLGEAFF. In DNA form, the CDR3 reads TGCGCCAGCAGCTTGGGCCTAGGGGAAGCTTTCTTT.

This clone came up a few times. This chain joins TRBV12-5 and TRBJ1-5; possibly TRBD1 for D (6 bases). The CDR3 has 13 residues. Germline-derived CDR1 and CDR2 are LGHNT and FRNRAP. V lost 6 bases and J lost 6, with 12 bases in between. As DNA, the CDR3 is TGTGCTAGTGGCAGGGGAGGCGGTCAGCCCCAGCATTTT. Translation: CASGRGGGQPQHF.

The chain uses TRBV28 and TRBJ2-3; 10 bases fit TRBD2. This CDR3 is 13 amino acids long. V was clipped by 6 bases and J by 14 bases; unmatched bases: 11. CDR1 is MDHEN and CDR2 is SYDVKM in the germline V gene. CDR3: CASSPILSGRSYF. The CDR3 nucleotides are TGTGCCAGCAGCCCGATTCTTAGCGGGAGGTCGTATTTT.

The chain recombines TRBV28 with TRBJ1-6; D unresolved. Looked up from germline, CDR1 is MDHEN and CDR2 is SYDVKM. This CDR3 region has 15 residues. Trimming removed 3 bases at V and 7 bases at J, with 13 bases between. The CDR3 region has the DNA TGTGCCAGCAGTTTCGAGCGGCTGGGGAATTCACCCCTCCACTTT. This gives the protein CASSFERLGNSPLHF.

This chain connects TRBV19 to TRBJ1-2; 7 bases map to TRBD1. In germline, CDR1 is LNHDA, CDR2 SQIVND (reference sequence). The CDR3 totals 16 residues. Unmatched junction bases numbered 15, after V lost 6 bases and J lost 5 bases. The CDR3 reads CASSPRGQGDGYGYTF. The DNA for the CDR3 is TGTGCCAGTAGCCCCAGAGGGCAGGGGGATGGGTATGGCTACACCTTC. The variable domain in full, completed from reference TRBV19 and TRBJ1-2, reads DGGITQSPKYLFRKEGQNVTLSCEQNLNHDAMYWYRQDPGQGLRLIYYSQIVNDFQKGDIAEGYSVSREKKESFPLTVTSAQKNPTAFYLCASSPRGQGDGYGYTFGSGTRLTVV.

As DNA, the CDR3 is TGTGCCAGCAGCTTACCGAGCCGACCGGAAGCTTTCTTT. Translating gives CASSLPSRPEAFF. J is TRBJ1-1 and V is TRBV7-9; D gene unclear. CDR1 and CDR2 (germline): SEHNR, FQNEAQ (reference sequence). Between the trimmed V and J ends, which lost 2 bases and 8 bases, there was a span of 12 bases. The CDR3 has 13 residues.

The genes are TRBV18 and TRBJ1-5; D call uncertain. This CDR3 has 16 residues. Germline V gene lookup returns CDR1 KGHSH and CDR2 LQKENI. V lost 2 bases to trimming and J lost 5 bases, with 16 bases between them. The CDR3 sequence is CASSPNPYSPDQPQHF. The CDR3 DNA reads TGTGCCAGCTCACCAAATCCTTACAGTCCTGATCAGCCCCAGCATTTT.

The V and J genes are TRBV5-5 and TRBJ1-1; 8 nucleotides agree with TRBD1. In germline, CDR1 is SGHKS, CDR2 YYEKEE (reference sequence). This CDR3 is 15 amino acids long. V was pared by 6 bases and J by 4 bases, with 11 bases of the junction left unmatched. CDR3 bases: TGTGCCAGCACCCCGGTTTGGACAGGGAGCACTGAAGCTTTCTTT. This sequence encodes CASTPVWTGSTEAFF.

This chain connects TRBV29-1 to TRBJ1-2, with D possibly TRBD1 on 5 matching bases. The V end lost 7 bases, the J end lost 6 bases, and 18 bases lay between the germline ends. The CDR3 runs to 13 residues. The germline V gene encodes CDR1 SQVTM and CDR2 ANQGSEA. DNA for the CDR3: TGCAGCGGGTCGCTCCAGGGTTGGGATGGCTACACCTTC. Encoded protein: CSGSLQGWDGYTF.

The CDR3, as DNA: TGTGCCAGCAAGAAGACAGGGGCTCAGCCCCAGCATTTT. The encoded protein is CASKKTGAQPQHF. V usage is TRBV6-1 and J usage is TRBJ1-5; 8 bases align to TRBD1. The CDR3 is made up of 13 amino acids. J was trimmed by 6 bases and V by 7 bases; bases with no gene match: 5. The germline CDR1 and CDR2 sequences are MNHNS and SASEGT.

V usage is TRBV6-1 and J usage is TRBJ1-5, with D hard to call. This CDR3 has 13 residues. V was shortened by 6 bases and J by 4 bases, with 10 bases between the two germline ends. Germline V gene sequence: CDR1 MNHNS, CDR2 SASEGT. CDR3 sequence: CASSQSPNQPQHF. Here the CDR3 DNA reads TGTGCCAGCAGCCAATCGCCTAATCAGCCCCAGCATTTT.

This chain connects TRBV5-1 to TRBJ1-6; 7 positions match TRBD1. This CDR3 contains 16 residues. V lost 3 bases and J lost 2; bases outside the gene matches: 5. CDR1 and CDR2 (germline): SGHRS, YFSETQ. CDR3 nucleotide sequence: TGCGCCAGCAGCTCATACAGGGGAACCTATAATTCACCCCTCCACTTT. Its translation is CASSSYRGTYNSPLHF.

This chain uses TRBV29-1 with TRBJ2-5; D may be TRBD1 or TRBD2 (5 bases each). Looked up from germline, CDR1 is SQVTM and CDR2 is ANQGSEA. CDR3 size: 12 residues. V shed 7 bases and J shed 1 base, with 10 bases lying between them. The CDR3 reads CSGGSPQETQYF. CDR3 coding DNA: TGCAGCGGGGGGAGTCCCCAAGAGACCCAGTACTTC.